These T cell receptor beta chains were read from a single sample in a study of identical twins. TCRdb re-called the 5' RACE reads with MiXCR, one entry per CDR3 protein. The table records approximately 620,000 distinct CDR3 sequences, more than 6.5% of them present only once. The same data also contributed to another study, on yellow fever vaccine responses in identical twins.

Sequenced material: PBMCs. These receptors all come from a woman aged 18-29 years in good health. CDR3s include the opening cysteine and the closing phenylalanine or tryptophan. Each record gives: clone size, J gene, D gene, V gene, CDR3 DNA, CDR3 protein. D genes are given only for firm matches. Only some rows state a clone size, as once, few, many or a class for expanded clones.

size: many; J: TRBJ1-2; D: -; V: TRBV11-2; DNA: TGTGCCAGCAGCTTAGCCAAAGGGGTGGAGTACACCTTC; CDR3: CASSLAKGVEYTF
size: -; J: TRBJ2-2; D: TRBD1; V: TRBV11-2; DNA: TGTGCCAGCAACCCCCAGGACAGGGGAAACACCGGGGAGCTGTTTTTT; CDR3: CASNPQDRGNTGELFF
size: few; J: TRBJ2-7; D: -; V: TRBV27; DNA: TGTGCCAGCAGTTTACGGGGGGCCGTTACGAGGCAGTACTTC; CDR3: CASSLRGAVTRQYF
size: -; J: TRBJ2-6; D: -; V: TRBV7-2; DNA: TGTGCCAGCAGCTTACTGTCGAGCTCTGGGGCCAACGTCCTGACTTTC; CDR3: CASSLLSSSGANVLTF
size: few; J: TRBJ2-7; D: -; V: TRBV7-7; DNA: TGTGCTAGCAGCTTAGCGGCGCAGGGTTACGAGCAGTACTTC; CDR3: CASSLAAQGYEQYF
size: -; J: TRBJ2-3; D: -; V: TRBV9; DNA: TGTGCCAGCAGCGTAAAGGGGGTGGGGACAGATACGCAGTATTTT; CDR3: CASSVKGVGTDTQYF
size: -; J: TRBJ2-2; D: -; V: TRBV11-3; DNA: TGTGCCAGCAGCTTAGAATTTGACAGACCCAACACCGGGGAGCTGTTTTTT; CDR3: CASSLEFDRPNTGELFF
size: many; J: TRBJ2-7; D: -; V: TRBV6-2/TRBV6-3; DNA: TGTGCCAGCAGTTACTCGGGACACGACTACGAGCAGTACTTC; CDR3: CASSYSGHDYEQYF
size: few; J: TRBJ2-5; D: -; V: TRBV7-9; DNA: TGTGCCAGCAGCTTAATTTGGGACTTAGAGACCCAGTACTTC; CDR3: CASSLIWDLETQYF
size: -; J: TRBJ1-2; D: -; V: TRBV29-1; DNA: TGCAGCGTTGAAGAAGTGGAGGGGTTGGTTTACGGCTACACCTTC; CDR3: CSVEEVEGLVYGYTF
size: many; J: TRBJ2-2; D: -; V: TRBV15; DNA: TGTGCCACCAGCACAGATACGGACACCGGGGAGCTGTTTTTT; CDR3: CATSTDTDTGELFF
size: many; J: TRBJ2-5; D: -; V: TRBV10-3; DNA: TGTGCCATCAGTGAGAAGGGGGTAGAGACCCAGTACTTC; CDR3: CAISEKGVETQYF
size: -; J: TRBJ2-1; D: TRBD2; V: TRBV6-5; DNA: TGTGCCAGCAGTTACTCGATTAGCGGGAGAATTAATGAGCAGTTCTTC; CDR3: CASSYSISGRINEQFF
size: -; J: TRBJ2-7; D: -; V: TRBV18; DNA: TGTGCCAGCTCACCACCCCTAACAGGCTACGAGCAGTACTTC; CDR3: CASSPPLTGYEQYF
size: -; J: TRBJ2-5; D: -; V: TRBV11-2; DNA: TGTGCCAGCACCGAGGGGCCCCCACCCCAAGAGACCCAGTACTTC; CDR3: CASTEGPPPQETQYF
size: many; J: TRBJ2-7; D: TRBD1; V: TRBV20-1; DNA: TGCAGTGCTGGACAGGGCAGCTACGAGCAGTACTTC; CDR3: CSAGQGSYEQYF
size: many; J: TRBJ1-5; D: -; V: TRBV7-2; DNA: TGTGCCAGCAGCTTACCCCAGGGTTGGCCCCAGCATTTT; CDR3: CASSLPQGWPQHF
size: few; J: TRBJ2-1; D: -; V: TRBV4-3; DNA: TGCGCCAGCAGCCAAGCCCTGTTCTTC; CDR3: CASSQALFF
size: many; J: TRBJ1-4; D: TRBD1; V: TRBV28; DNA: TGTGCCAGCAGTTTCGACAGGGTGTTTACTAATGAAAAACTGTTTTTT; CDR3: CASSFDRVFTNEKLFF
size: few; J: TRBJ2-7; D: TRBD1; V: TRBV7-3; DNA: TGTGCCAGCAGCTTAATGGCCCAGGGGGCGATCTACGAGCAGTACTTC; CDR3: CASSLMAQGAIYEQYF
size: few; J: TRBJ2-7; D: TRBD2; V: TRBV11-2; DNA: TGTGCCAGCAGCTTAGATTTGGGACTAGCGGGCCTTATCCCCGAGCAGTACTTC; CDR3: CASSLDLGLAGLIPEQYF
size: many; J: TRBJ2-1; D: -; V: TRBV28; DNA: TGTGCCAGCAGTTTCTCGAGTGAGCAGTTCTTC; CDR3: CASSFSSEQFF
size: -; J: TRBJ2-5; D: TRBD2; V: TRBV18; DNA: TGTGCCAGCTCACGAACCTTAAAAGGACTAGCGGGACAAGAGACCCAGTACTTC; CDR3: CASSRTLKGLAGQETQYF
size: many; J: TRBJ2-4; D: -; V: TRBV11-2; DNA: TGTGCCAGCAGCCTAGCTACGGCCAAAAACATTCAGTACTTC; CDR3: CASSLATAKNIQYF
size: many; J: TRBJ2-3; D: -; V: TRBV7-3; DNA: TGTGCCAGCAGCTTAACTGGCTACACAGATACGCAGTATTTT; CDR3: CASSLTGYTDTQYF
size: few; J: TRBJ2-2; D: TRBD2; V: TRBV6-2/TRBV6-3; DNA: TGTGCCAGCAGCTGGACTAGGAGCACCGGGGAGCTGTTTTTT; CDR3: CASSWTRSTGELFF
size: many; J: TRBJ2-1; D: TRBD2; V: TRBV7-3; DNA: TGTGCCAGCAGCTTAAATATTCGATCGGGGACTAGCGGGGGGATCAGCTCCTACAATGAGCAGTTCTTC; CDR3: CASSLNIRSGTSGGISSYNEQFF
size: few; J: TRBJ1-4; D: -; V: TRBV7-8; DNA: TGTGCCAGCAGCCACCGGTCTCGGACAGCGACTGAAAAACTGTTTTTT; CDR3: CASSHRSRTATEKLFF
size: many; J: TRBJ1-1; D: -; V: TRBV28; DNA: TGTGCCAGCAGTTTTCTTTGGCAGGGAACAGACACTGAAGCTTTCTTT; CDR3: CASSFLWQGTDTEAFF
size: -; J: TRBJ2-7; D: TRBD2; V: TRBV19; DNA: TGTGCCAGTAGCGAAACCGGGACTAGCCCCTACGAGCAGTACTTC; CDR3: CASSETGTSPYEQYF
size: few; J: TRBJ1-5; D: TRBD1; V: TRBV7-8; DNA: TGTGCCAGCAGCTTTGACAGGGACTTATGGGGCGTTCAGCCCCAGCATTTT; CDR3: CASSFDRDLWGVQPQHF
size: few; J: TRBJ1-6; D: TRBD1; V: TRBV20-1; DNA: TGCAGTGCTAAGGACAGGGGGCTAAGGGGGATGAATTCACCCCTCCACTTT; CDR3: CSAKDRGLRGMNSPLHF
size: -; J: TRBJ2-3; D: -; V: TRBV7-2; DNA: TGTGCCAGCAGCTTAAAGGGCGGGGGCACAGATACGCAGTATTTT; CDR3: CASSLKGGGTDTQYF
size: few; J: TRBJ2-3; D: -; V: TRBV5-4; DNA: TGTGCCAGCAGACAACCGGGACTGGAGGCTAGCACAGATACGCAGTATTTT; CDR3: CASRQPGLEASTDTQYF
size: many; J: TRBJ2-1; D: -; V: TRBV4-1; DNA: TGCGCCAGCAGCCACTTCGGAGAGGAGCAGTTCTTC; CDR3: CASSHFGEEQFF
size: few; J: TRBJ2-2; D: TRBD2; V: TRBV10-3; DNA: TGTGCCACTTCTAGCGGGAGTCCCGGGGAGCTGTTTTTT; CDR3: CATSSGSPGELFF
size: -; J: TRBJ2-7; D: TRBD2; V: TRBV2; DNA: TGTGCCAGCAAGTTTGGGACTAGCGGGGGTCCATACTCCTACGAGCAGTACTTC; CDR3: CASKFGTSGGPYSYEQYF
size: many; J: TRBJ2-1; D: -; V: TRBV15; DNA: TGTGCCACCAGCCCCGGCTCGTACAATGAGCAGTTCTTC; CDR3: CATSPGSYNEQFF
size: -; J: TRBJ2-5; D: -; V: TRBV9; DNA: TGTGCCAGCACCCAAACCGTCGGAGCGGGACAAGACCAAGAGACCCAGTACTTC; CDR3: CASTQTVGAGQDQETQYF
size: few; J: TRBJ2-1; D: -; V: TRBV7-2; DNA: TGTGCCAGCAGCTTGTTGCCCAATGAGCAGTTCTTC; CDR3: CASSLLPNEQFF
size: -; J: TRBJ2-7; D: -; V: TRBV27; DNA: TGTGCCAGCGGGCCGATCTCCCTAGAGTTCTACGAGCAGTACTTC; CDR3: CASGPISLEFYEQYF
size: -; J: TRBJ2-7; D: TRBD2; V: TRBV19; DNA: TGTGCCAGTAGCCTAGCGGGGGGCTTGGAATCCTACGAGCAGTACTTC; CDR3: CASSLAGGLESYEQYF
size: few; J: TRBJ2-5; D: -; V: TRBV30; DNA: TGTGCCCGCGAAGGTTCCACGGGAGAGGCCCAGTACTTC; CDR3: CAREGSTGEAQYF
size: -; J: TRBJ2-5; D: -; V: TRBV5-4; DNA: TGTGCCAGCAGGCCAGGGGTTGAAGAGACCCAGTACTTC; CDR3: CASRPGVEETQYF
size: few; J: TRBJ2-7; D: TRBD1; V: TRBV7-9; DNA: TGTGCCAGCAGCTTCGGGACAGGGTCATCCGAGCAGTACTTC; CDR3: CASSFGTGSSEQYF
size: -; J: TRBJ2-7; D: -; V: TRBV6-1; DNA: TGTGCCAGCAGTAAGGGGACGGGGGCGAGTTACGAGCAGTACTTC; CDR3: CASSKGTGASYEQYF
size: -; J: TRBJ1-5; D: -; V: TRBV5-1; DNA: TGCGCCAGCAGTGACGGCGGGGGCAATCAGCCCCAGCATTTT; CDR3: CASSDGGGNQPQHF
size: many; J: TRBJ2-3; D: TRBD2; V: TRBV11-3; DNA: TGTGCCAGCAGCTTACTAGCGGGAGGGGCAGATACGCAGTATTTT; CDR3: CASSLLAGGADTQYF
size: many; J: TRBJ2-2; D: TRBD2; V: TRBV2; DNA: TGTGCCAGCAGTGGGCTAGCGGCCACCGGGGAGCTGTTTTTT; CDR3: CASSGLAATGELFF
size: -; J: TRBJ2-5; D: TRBD1; V: TRBV28; DNA: TGTGCCAGCGGGGCCAAGGACAGGGGAGAGACCCAGTACTTC; CDR3: CASGAKDRGETQYF
size: -; J: TRBJ2-1; D: TRBD2; V: TRBV7-9; DNA: TGTGCCAGCAGCTTAGTAGGACTAGGTTATGAGCAGTTCTTC; CDR3: CASSLVGLGYEQFF
size: few; J: TRBJ1-1; D: -; V: TRBV2; DNA: TGTGCCAGCAGTGAAGCGATTGGGGCGCTGAACACTGAAGCTTTCTTT; CDR3: CASSEAIGALNTEAFF
size: many; J: TRBJ1-2; D: -; V: TRBV29-1; DNA: TGCAGCGTTGAGGAGAACTATGGCTACACCTTC; CDR3: CSVEENYGYTF
size: few; J: TRBJ1-5; D: -; V: TRBV20-1; DNA: TGCAGTGCTAGATCTGCCACCAATCAGCCCCAGCATTTT; CDR3: CSARSATNQPQHF
size: -; J: TRBJ2-7; D: TRBD1; V: TRBV29-1; DNA: TGCAGCGTTGTCGAGCAGGGGGCAGCCTACGAGCAGTACTTC; CDR3: CSVVEQGAAYEQYF
size: few; J: TRBJ2-3; D: -; V: TRBV24-1; DNA: TGTGCCACCAGTGATCACGGGGGATACACAGATACGCAGTATTTT; CDR3: CATSDHGGYTDTQYF
size: few; J: TRBJ2-2; D: -; V: TRBV7-2; DNA: TGTGCCAGCAGCCGAAGACAGGTCCCCACCGGGGAGCTGTTTTTT; CDR3: CASSRRQVPTGELFF
size: -; J: TRBJ2-7; D: -; V: TRBV6-6; DNA: TGTGCCAGCAGAAAAACCCCCTACGAGCAGTACTTC; CDR3: CASRKTPYEQYF